This TCR beta chain derives from a study of metastatic and nonmetastatic thyroid tumors. In the study overall: The authors compared repertoires across blood and tumor or nodule tissue from malignant and benign thyroid patients.

This clone appeared many times. The antigen remains unidentified. Germline CDR1 and CDR2: SNHLY and FYNNEI. Trimming pared 6 bases from V and 2 bases from J, leaving 7 bases between. This CDR3 contains 12 residues. All patients were treatment-naive before thyroid surgery. Points from the study as a whole: A significant increase in TCR beta diversity was reportedly seen in malignant thyroid tumors relative to benign nodules, in blood and tumor.

Methods used by the authors: Differences in CDR3 between clinicopathological groups were drawn on to build a classifier intended to discriminate distant-metastatic papillary thyroid cancer patients. Using MiXCR, TCRdb re-called clones from the PCR reads. TCRdb, rather than the study authors, made the V and J calls. The sample includes around 32,000 clones, 7.4% of them seen just once. This TCR was recovered from a female donor with papillary thyroid cancer or a benign thyroid nodule (not recorded which). Some clones in this sample may be carry-over from other donors' samples. This chain joins TRBV2 and TRBJ2-5; TRBD1 is a possible D gene (5 bases). Sequenced input: blood. The DNA for the CDR3 is TGTGCCAGCAGCCAGGGACAAGAGACCCAGTACTTC. It translates to CASSQGQETQYF.